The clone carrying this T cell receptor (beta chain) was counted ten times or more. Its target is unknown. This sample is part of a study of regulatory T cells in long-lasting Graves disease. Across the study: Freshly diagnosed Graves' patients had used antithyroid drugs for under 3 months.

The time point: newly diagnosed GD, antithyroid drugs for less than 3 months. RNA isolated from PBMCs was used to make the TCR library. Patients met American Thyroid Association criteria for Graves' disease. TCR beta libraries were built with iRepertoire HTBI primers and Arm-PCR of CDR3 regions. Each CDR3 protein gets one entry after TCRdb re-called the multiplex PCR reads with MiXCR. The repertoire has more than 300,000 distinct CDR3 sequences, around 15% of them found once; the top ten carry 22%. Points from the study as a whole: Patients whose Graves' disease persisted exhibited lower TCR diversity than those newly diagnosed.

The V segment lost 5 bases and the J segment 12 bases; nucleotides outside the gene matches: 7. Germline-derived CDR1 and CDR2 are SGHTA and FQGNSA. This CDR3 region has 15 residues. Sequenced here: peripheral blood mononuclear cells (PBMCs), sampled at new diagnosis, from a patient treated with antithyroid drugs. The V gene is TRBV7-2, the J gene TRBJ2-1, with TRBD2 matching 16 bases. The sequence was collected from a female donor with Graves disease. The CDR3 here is CASSPEGTSGRGQFF. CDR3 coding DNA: TGTGCCAGCAGCCCAGAGGGGACTAGCGGGAGGGGGCAGTTCTTC.